Listed below are T cell receptor beta chains from one sample, sequenced in a study of T cell responses to AZD1222 COVID-19 vaccine. The data were produced by immunoSEQ multiplex PCR, yet TCRdb's version contains in-frame clones alone and is incomplete. The data contain tens of thousands of clones, 65% to 80% of them seen just once; the ten biggest clones take up approximately 20%. The sample in question was peripheral blood, obtained on day 0 of MenACWY control vaccination. These receptors were collected from an adult in good health. Both conserved end residues are part of each CDR3. A D gene is named only where the DNA matches it firmly. Clone size, where shown, is once, few, many, or a class for clones that have expanded.

DNA,CDR3,V,J,D,size
TGTGCCAGCAGCTTAGCGGGTGGGACAGGGCATGGCTACACCTTC,CASSLAGGTGHGYTF,TRBV7-9,TRBJ1-2,TRBD1,.
TGTGCCAGCAGTTTTGGGGGCGTAACTGAAGCTTTCTTT,CASSFGGVTEAFF,TRBV27,TRBJ1-1,.,.
TGTGCCAGCAGCCTCCGACAGGGGTTAAACATTCAGTACTTC,CASSLRQGLNIQYF,TRBV5-6,TRBJ2-4,TRBD1,.
TGCAGCGTTGAAGATCGACAGGGTCCTAGCGATGAGCAGTTCTTC,CSVEDRQGPSDEQFF,TRBV29-1,TRBJ2-1,.,.
TGTGCCAGCAGCGTTAGGGGAGGGGGGCTTTCAGATACGCAGTATTTT,CASSVRGGGLSDTQYF,TRBV9,TRBJ2-3,.,.
TGCGCCAGCAGCCGATTGGGGACGATGGGGAACACTGAAGCTTTCTTT,CASSRLGTMGNTEAFF,TRBV4-1,TRBJ1-1,.,.
TGCGCCAGCAGCACCGGACTGTGGGGGAATGAAAAACTGTTTTTT,CASSTGLWGNEKLFF,TRBV5-1,TRBJ1-4,.,.
TGTGCCAGTAGTATGTCGGCTGGAAACACCATATATTTT,CASSMSAGNTIYF,TRBV19,TRBJ1-3,.,.
TGTGCCAGCAAGCGCGGGATAGGAGAGACCCAGTACTTC,CASKRGIGETQYF,TRBV6-5,TRBJ2-5,.,.
TGTGCCAGCTCACCTTCCGGGACAGACTCCTACGAGCAGTACTTC,CASSPSGTDSYEQYF,TRBV18,TRBJ2-7,TRBD1,.
TGCACCAGCAGCCTAACCCCACTAGCGGGACCTTTGGGTGAGCAGTTCTTC,CTSSLTPLAGPLGEQFF,TRBV1,TRBJ2-1,.,.
TGTGCCAGCAGGGCTCCGGGATCCTACAATGAGCAGTTCTTC,CASRAPGSYNEQFF,TRBV27,TRBJ2-1,.,.
TGTGCCAGCTCACCTAGGACAGGGCTCTACAATGAGCAGTTCTTC,CASSPRTGLYNEQFF,TRBV18,TRBJ2-1,TRBD1,.
TGTGCCAGCAGTTATTCCGGGACAGGCGCTAAAGAGCAGTACTTC,CASSYSGTGAKEQYF,TRBV6-2/TRBV6-3,TRBJ2-7,TRBD1,.
TGTGCCAGCAGTTCGGCGGGCAGGAACCGAGCGGGAGCTTTCTTT,CASSSAGRNRAGAFF,TRBV6-5,TRBJ1-1,.,.
TGTGCCAGCAGAGTGACAGGGGCGAACACCGGGGAGCTGTTTTTT,CASRVTGANTGELFF,TRBV7-8,TRBJ2-2,TRBD1,.
TGTGCCAGCAGTTTACACAGGGACACAGATACGCAGTATTTT,CASSLHRDTDTQYF,TRBV6-5,TRBJ2-3,.,.
TGTGCCAGCAGCCCCAGACAGGGCCGGACTGAAGCTTTCTTT,CASSPRQGRTEAFF,TRBV7-2,TRBJ1-1,TRBD1,.
TGTGCCACCAGTGATTGGGACAGGGAAGAGACCCAGTACTTC,CATSDWDREETQYF,TRBV24-1,TRBJ2-5,TRBD1,once
TGTGCCAGTAAGAAGGGCCCCGACGGCTACACCTTC,CASKKGPDGYTF,TRBV19,TRBJ1-2,.,.
TGTGCCAGCAGTTATCTACAGGGAATGGCTTTCTTT,CASSYLQGMAFF,TRBV6-5,TRBJ1-1,.,.
TGTGCCAGCAGCGCTAGGGGGGGGTACGGTCAGCCCCAGCATTTT,CASSARGGYGQPQHF,TRBV7-2,TRBJ1-5,.,.
TGCGCCAGCAGCTTGCCGGTGGGGTCCGGGGAGCTGTTTTTT,CASSLPVGSGELFF,TRBV5-1,TRBJ2-2,.,.
TGTGCCAGCAGTAACGTAAATTGGGGGACAGCCCCGAGGTATGGCTACACCTTC,CASSNVNWGTAPRYGYTF,TRBV5-6,TRBJ1-2,TRBD1,few
TGTGCCAGCAGCTCCAGAGAATTTAACACTGAAGCTTTCTTT,CASSSREFNTEAFF,TRBV7-9,TRBJ1-1,.,once
TGTGCCAGCAGGACCAGGGGGCTGTGGGTTGGCTACACCTTC,CASRTRGLWVGYTF,TRBV5-6,TRBJ1-2,TRBD1,.
TGTGCCAGCAGCCAGCCCGGTCGGGCGTACGAGCAGTACTTC,CASSQPGRAYEQYF,TRBV11-2,TRBJ2-7,.,.
TGTGCCAGCATCCTAGACAGGGTCAGATCACCCCTCCACTTT,CASILDRVRSPLHF,TRBV28,TRBJ1-6,TRBD1,.